These T cell receptor beta chains were read from a single sample in a study of blood T cell repertoires in COVID-19. Assay: immunoSEQ multiplex PCR; the TCRdb copy retains only in-frame clones and omits some. The sample includes 250,000 to 300,000 clones, around 83% seen only once; the top ten take about 3.6%. The source material was peripheral blood. The receptors originated from a man aged 18 to 35 with active or convalescent COVID-19. Both conserved end residues are part of each CDR3. The order of the fields is V gene, D gene, J gene, CDR3 protein. The D gene is left open where the match is weak.

TRBV28	TRBD2	TRBJ2-7	CASSLISSGGFREQYF
TRBV9	NA	TRBJ1-5	CASSGGDQPQHF
TRBV10-3	TRBD1	TRBJ1-6	CAISPGGKDNSPLHF
TRBV12-3/TRBV12-4	TRBD1	TRBJ1-4	CASSFPGQEKLFF
TRBV13	TRBD2	TRBJ2-1	CASSSRTSGIGYEQFF
TRBV13	TRBD1	TRBJ1-3	CASSSMGQLDGNTIYF
TRBV6-5	TRBD1	TRBJ2-7	CASILWTGEYEQYF
TRBV5-4	NA	TRBJ2-1	CASSATRSSYNEQFF
TRBV27	NA	TRBJ2-7	CASGRPWEQYF
TRBV2	TRBD2	TRBJ2-2	CATKELAGETGELFF
TRBV5-1	TRBD1	TRBJ2-3	CASSIGQGEDTQYF
TRBV12-3/TRBV12-4	NA	TRBJ1-1	CASTRNTEAFF
TRBV3-1/TRBV3-2	NA	TRBJ1-1	CASSQDLRGEAFF
TRBV7-2	TRBD2	TRBJ2-1	CASSQTAGGGYEQFF
TRBV7-9	NA	TRBJ2-7	CASSLGTTTYEQYF
TRBV6-5	TRBD1	TRBJ2-7	CASRTTGGTYEQYF
TRBV19	TRBD1	TRBJ2-7	CASSVRTGGAYEQYF
TRBV29-1	NA	TRBJ2-2	CSIKAGTSNTGELFF
TRBV6-1	TRBD2	TRBJ2-1	CASSEKGSGRGHEQFF
TRBV24-1	NA	TRBJ1-2	CATSESGGFYGYTF
TRBV5-4	TRBD2	TRBJ2-5	CASSLVGGSAETQYF
TRBV6-5	TRBD1	TRBJ2-7	CASRGPGQGYEQYF
TRBV5-1	NA	TRBJ1-4	CASSLTNREAEKLFF
TRBV5-1	TRBD1	TRBJ2-7	CASSPTGATYEQYF
TRBV5-1	NA	TRBJ2-5	CASSFVAGGGEETQYF
TRBV7-3	TRBD2	TRBJ2-1	CASSLLAGAAEQFF
TRBV19	TRBD1	TRBJ1-1	CASRQGARSEAFF
TRBV5-1	NA	TRBJ2-7	CASSGTGSVAEQYF
TRBV29-1	TRBD2	TRBJ2-1	CSAGLAGALEQFF
TRBV10-3	TRBD1	TRBJ1-2	CAISEDRGRDGYTF
TRBV14	TRBD1	TRBJ1-3	CASSQRPGQGALRGNTIYF
TRBV18	TRBD2	TRBJ2-5	CASSRDSGGSVGETQYF
TRBV10-1	NA	TRBJ1-5	CASSDDPRQPQHF
TRBV5-1	TRBD2	TRBJ2-7	CASSRNSRLAGEQYF
TRBV7-9	TRBD1	TRBJ2-3	CASSPRGQGTDTQYF
TRBV24-1	NA	TRBJ1-5	CATSDRDTPQHF
TRBV11-2	NA	TRBJ1-1	CASSLTSGGTEAFF
TRBV20-1	NA	TRBJ2-1	CSVPSGYEQFF